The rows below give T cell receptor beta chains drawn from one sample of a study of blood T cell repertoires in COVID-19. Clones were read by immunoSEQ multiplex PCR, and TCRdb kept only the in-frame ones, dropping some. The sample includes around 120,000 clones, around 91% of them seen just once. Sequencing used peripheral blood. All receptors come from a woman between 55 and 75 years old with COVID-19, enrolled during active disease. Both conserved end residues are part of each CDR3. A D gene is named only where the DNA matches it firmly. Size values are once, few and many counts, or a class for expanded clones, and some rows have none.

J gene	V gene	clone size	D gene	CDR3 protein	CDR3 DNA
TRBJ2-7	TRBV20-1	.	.	CSVADGYEQYF	TGCAGTGTCGCCGACGGGTACGAGCAGTACTTC
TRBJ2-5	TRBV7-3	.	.	CASSLGRQETQYF	TGTGCCAGCAGCTTAGGCAGACAAGAGACCCAGTACTTC
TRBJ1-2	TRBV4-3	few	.	CASSQVAGGGYTF	TGCGCCAGCAGCCAAGTAGCGGGAGGAGGCTACACCTTC
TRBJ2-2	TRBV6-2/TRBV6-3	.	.	CASSTSHLRNTGELFF	TGTGCCAGCAGCACTTCCCATCTTAGAAACACCGGGGAGCTGTTTTTT
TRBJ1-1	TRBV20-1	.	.	CSASFFRGNTEAFF	TGCAGTGCTAGTTTTTTCAGGGGAAACACTGAAGCTTTCTTT
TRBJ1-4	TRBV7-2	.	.	CASSSYREGEKLFF	TGTGCCAGCAGCTCCTACCGGGAGGGTGAAAAACTGTTTTTT
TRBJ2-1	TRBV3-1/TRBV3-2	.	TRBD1	CASSRGGQGNNEQFF	TGTGCCAGCAGCCGGGGGGGACAGGGAAACAATGAGCAGTTCTTC
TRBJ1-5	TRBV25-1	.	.	CASSSETGQPQHF	TGTGCCAGCAGTAGCGAGACAGGTCAGCCCCAGCATTTT
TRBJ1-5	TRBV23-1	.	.	CASSIKPRGKDNQPQHF	TGCGCCAGCAGTATAAAACCCAGGGGAAAGGACAATCAGCCCCAGCATTTT
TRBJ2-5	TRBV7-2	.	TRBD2	CASSPSGGAGQKTQYF	TGTGCCAGCAGCCCTAGCGGGGGGGCCGGGCAGAAGACCCAGTACTTC
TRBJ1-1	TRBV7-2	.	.	CASSLDSGGFSSEAFF	TGTGCCAGCAGCTTAGATTCCGGGGGGTTCTCATCTGAAGCTTTCTTT
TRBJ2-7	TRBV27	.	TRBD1	CASSSGQGSSYEQYF	TGTGCCAGCAGTTCGGGACAGGGGAGCTCCTACGAGCAGTACTTC
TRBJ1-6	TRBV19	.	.	CASNGQLYNSPLHF	TGTGCCAGTAACGGACAGCTATATAATTCACCCCTCCACTTT
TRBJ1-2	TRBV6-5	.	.	CASRTVGQGLGYTF	TGTGCCAGCAGAACCGTTGGGCAGGGGCTGGGCTACACCTTC
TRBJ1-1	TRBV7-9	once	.	CASSSGREKLEAFF	TGTGCCAGCAGCTCCGGGAGGGAAAAACTTGAAGCTTTCTTT
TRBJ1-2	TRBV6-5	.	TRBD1	CASSYGRGVYGYTF	TGTGCCAGCAGTTACGGCAGGGGGGTCTATGGCTACACCTTC
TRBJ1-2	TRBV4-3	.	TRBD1	CASSLDRASNYGYTF	TGCGCCAGCAGCCTGGACAGGGCTTCTAACTATGGCTACACCTTC
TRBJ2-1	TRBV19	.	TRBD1	CASGPGQGFNEQFF	TGTGCCAGTGGTCCGGGACAGGGTTTCAATGAGCAGTTCTTC
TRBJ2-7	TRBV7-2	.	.	CASSLGPRNEQYF	TGTGCCAGCAGCTTAGGCCCGAGGAACGAGCAGTACTTC
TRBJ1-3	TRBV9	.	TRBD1	CASSAGTAGNTIYF	TGTGCCAGCAGCGCAGGGACAGCTGGAAACACCATATATTTT
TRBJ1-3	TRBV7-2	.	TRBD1	CASSLVHTGQGRNTIYF	TGTGCCAGCAGCTTAGTTCATACGGGACAGGGAAGAAACACCATATATTTT
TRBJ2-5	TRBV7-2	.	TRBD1	CASSSGGAETQYF	TGTGCCAGCAGTTCAGGGGGCGCAGAGACCCAGTACTTC
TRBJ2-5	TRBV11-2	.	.	CASSLSVRQETQYF	TGTGCCAGCAGCTTAAGTGTCAGACAAGAGACCCAGTACTTC
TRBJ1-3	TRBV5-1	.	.	CASSPSSLFSGNTIYF	TGCGCCAGCAGCCCTTCCTCCCTGTTCTCTGGAAACACCATATATTTT
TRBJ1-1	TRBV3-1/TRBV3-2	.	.	CASSQGAGAPKAFF	TGTGCCAGCAGCCAAGGGGCAGGGGCGCCAAAAGCTTTCTTT
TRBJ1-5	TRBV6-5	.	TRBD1	CASSYQTGNSNQPQHF	TGTGCCAGCAGTTACCAGACAGGGAATAGCAATCAGCCCCAGCATTTT
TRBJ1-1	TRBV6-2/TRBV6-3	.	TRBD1	CASSYSTGTLRTEAFF	TGTGCCAGCAGTTATTCGACAGGGACCCTGAGGACTGAAGCTTTCTTT
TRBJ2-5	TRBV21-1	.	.	CASSKEDRADSETQYF	TGTGCCAGCAGCAAGGAGGATCGGGCCGATTCAGAGACCCAGTACTTC
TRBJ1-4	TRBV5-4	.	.	CASSSSTNEKLFF	TGTGCCAGCAGCTCCTCAACTAATGAAAAACTGTTTTTT